This T cell receptor (beta chain) derives from a study of blood T cell repertoires in COVID-19. Study details: Both acute and convalescent COVID-19 samples were obtained from the United States, Italy and Spain. PBMCs, B-cell-depleted T cells, or T cells were the source of the cDNA or gDNA that made up the material.

One Seattle source followed patients from active infection through their disease course. CDR1 and CDR2 from the germline V gene are MNHNY and SVGAGI (reference sequence). Trimming shortened V by 8 bases and J by 5 bases, and 9 bases separated the two germline ends. The CDR3 sequence is 12 residues long. The authors' processing: Using reference gene primer amplification, nucleated cell counts were estimated. TCRdb keeps only in-frame clones here, not all; method: immunoSEQ multiplex PCR. The V and J calls and clone size come from that table; D and trimming were worked out from the DNA. The sample contains some 240,000 clones, 65% to 90% of which appear only once.

The specimen was peripheral blood. This TCR came from a woman aged 65 to 85 with COVID-19, enrolled during active disease. The chain combines TRBV6-6 with TRBJ1-4; D is unresolved. Here the CDR3 DNA reads TGTGCCAGCCTAGGCCCGAATGAAAAACTGTTTTTT. Residues: CASLGPNEKLFF.